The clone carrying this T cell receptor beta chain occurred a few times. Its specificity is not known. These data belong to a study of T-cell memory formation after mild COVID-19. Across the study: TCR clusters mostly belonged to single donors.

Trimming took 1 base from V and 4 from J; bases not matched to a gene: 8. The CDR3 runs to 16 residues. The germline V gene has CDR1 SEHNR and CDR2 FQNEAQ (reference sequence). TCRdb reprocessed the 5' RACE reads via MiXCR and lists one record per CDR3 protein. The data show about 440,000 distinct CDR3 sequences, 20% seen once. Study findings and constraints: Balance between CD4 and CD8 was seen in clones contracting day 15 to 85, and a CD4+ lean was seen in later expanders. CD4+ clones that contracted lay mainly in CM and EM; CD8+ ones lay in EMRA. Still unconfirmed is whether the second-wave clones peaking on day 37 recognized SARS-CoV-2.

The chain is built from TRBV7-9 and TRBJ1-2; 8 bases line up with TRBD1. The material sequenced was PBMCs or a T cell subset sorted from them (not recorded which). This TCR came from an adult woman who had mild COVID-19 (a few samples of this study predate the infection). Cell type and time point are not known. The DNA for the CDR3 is TGTGCCAGCAGCTTAGGTCCCGGGACAGGAGCCTATGGCTACACCTTC. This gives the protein CASSLGPGTGAYGYTF.